This T cell receptor (beta chain) was sequenced during a study of blood T cells in healthy people across ages. This clonotype has a handful of counts. Its antigen is unidentified. The use of a sample-barcoded 5' primer and a J-beta primer mix characterized a second PCR of roughly 6 to 11 cycles. From the 5' RACE reads, TCRdb called clonotypes with MiXCR, one entry per CDR3 protein. Among some 710,000 distinct CDR3 sequences listed, around a fifth were seen once. Study-wide findings and caveats: The lack of PBMC sorting stopped any conclusive naive versus antigen-experienced comparison. Estimates drawn from one million T cells were deemed to understate diversity.

Peripheral blood samples of 9 to 10 milliliters were drawn from each donor. Per the germline V gene, CDR1 is DFQATT and CDR2 is SNEGSKA (reference sequence). This CDR3 region has 11 residues. Sample: blood. The receptor was isolated from a man between 65 and 79 years old in good health. The chain uses TRBV20-1 and TRBJ1-1, with D hard to call. CDR3 protein: CRLAECCEAFF. The DNA for the CDR3 is TGCAGATTAGCAGAATGCTGTGAAGCTTTCTTT.